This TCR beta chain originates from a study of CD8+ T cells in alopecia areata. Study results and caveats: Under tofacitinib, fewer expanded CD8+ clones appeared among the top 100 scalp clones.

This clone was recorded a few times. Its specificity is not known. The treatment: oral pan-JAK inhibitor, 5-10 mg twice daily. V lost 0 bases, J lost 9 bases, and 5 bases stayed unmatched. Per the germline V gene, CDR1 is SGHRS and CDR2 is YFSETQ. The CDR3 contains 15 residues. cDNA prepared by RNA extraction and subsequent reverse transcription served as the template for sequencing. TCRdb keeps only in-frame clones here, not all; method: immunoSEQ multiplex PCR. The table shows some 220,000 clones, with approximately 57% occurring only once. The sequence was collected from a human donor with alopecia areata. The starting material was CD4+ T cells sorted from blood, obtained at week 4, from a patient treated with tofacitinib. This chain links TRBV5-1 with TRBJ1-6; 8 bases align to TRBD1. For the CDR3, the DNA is TGCGCCAGCAGCTTGGCCGACAGGGGTGGTTCACCCCTCCACTTT. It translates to CASSLADRGGSPLHF.